The T cell receptor beta chain described here comes from a study of blood T cell repertoires in COVID-19. Turning to the study itself: Spain, Italy and the United States supplied samples that represented acute and convalescent COVID-19. Sources were T cells, B-cell-depleted T cells, or PBMCs; the material itself was cDNA or gDNA.

Methods used by the authors: From reference gene primer amplification, estimates of nucleated cell counts were derived. Sequencing used immunoSEQ multiplex PCR; TCRdb keeps in-frame clones, though not all of them. V and J calls plus clone size are reproduced from that table; the DNA served to infer D and trimming. The repertoire consists of fewer than 400,000 clones, with about 90% occurring once and the leading ten covering 5%. Per germline, CDR1 SGHTA and CDR2 FQGNSA. The V gene end was trimmed by 6 bases and the J gene end by 2 bases; junction bases not matched to a gene: 2. The length of the CDR3 is 13 residues. Categorization into cohorts depended on clinical history that participants reported.

Material for sequencing was PBMCs or T cells enriched from blood (not recorded which). The genes are TRBV7-2 and TRBJ2-7; TRBD1 agrees at 9 bases. This receptor was taken from a man aged 25 to 45 who had recovered from COVID-19. The CDR3 reads CASRRTGAYEQYF. The DNA of the CDR3 is TGTGCCAGCAGGAGGACAGGGGCCTACGAGCAGTACTTC.